The 32 T cell receptor beta chains reported below all come from one sample, sequenced in a study of blood T cell repertoires in COVID-19. Measured with immunoSEQ multiplex PCR; TCRdb has only the in-frame clones, and not every one. The sample gives about 190,000 clones, 88% of which show up once; 6% is in the top ten. The sequencing input was peripheral blood. The origin of the receptors is a man aged 35-49 years with active or convalescent COVID-19.

The chain couples TRBV19 to TRBJ2-7; TRBD2 might be the D (6 bases). Trimming pared 3 bases from V and 4 bases from J, leaving 13 bases between. The CDR3 consists of 14 residues. Germline CDR1 is LNHDA and CDR2 is SQIVND (reference sequence). The chain's CDR3 is CASSIGSTQYEQYF. The CDR3 region has the DNA TGTGCCAGTAGTATCGGGAGCACCCAGTACGAGCAGTACTTC.

The chain uses TRBV15 and TRBJ2-2, with D perhaps TRBD2 (6 bases). Per germline, CDR1 LNHNV and CDR2 YYDKDF (reference sequence). The V and J ends lost 5 bases and 7 bases respectively, with 17 bases between them. The length of the CDR3 is 15 residues. DNA of the CDR3: TGTGCCACCAGCCGGGGATATTTGGGGGGCGGGGAGCTGTTTTTT. This codes for CATSRGYLGGGELFF.

The genes are TRBV10-3 and TRBJ1-1, with 9 bases aligning to TRBD1. CDR3 length equals 16 residues. Germline lookup yields CDR1 ENHRY and CDR2 SYGVKD. The ends lost 2 bases at V and 0 bases at J; junction bases unmatched: 4. In DNA form, the CDR3 reads TGTGCCATCAGTGAGATGGGGACAGGGTTGAACACTGAAGCTTTCTTT. This translates into CAISEMGTGLNTEAFF.

The rearrangement joins TRBV6-4 to TRBJ2-2; 9 bases line up with TRBD1. Germline CDR1 reads MRHNA; CDR2 reads SNTAGT. The CDR3 extends over 14 amino acids. J lost 3 bases, V lost 5 bases, and 1 base had no gene match. The CDR3 DNA reads TGTGCCAGCAGTACAGGGGGCGACACCGGGGAGCTGTTTTTT. It translates to CASSTGGDTGELFF.

The chain carries TRBV3-1 (or the pseudogene TRBV3-2) and TRBJ2-6; 10 positions match TRBD1. The CDR3 length is 17 residues. V gave up 4 bases and J gave up 4 bases; unmatched junction bases: 7. Germline values: CDR1 LGHDT, CDR2 YNNKEL (reference sequence). CDR3 sequence: CASSLGQGMGGANVLTF. In DNA, the CDR3 is TGTGCCAGCAGCCTGGGACAGGGGATGGGCGGGGCCAACGTCCTGACTTTC.

This clone was counted a few times. V usage is TRBV6-1 and J usage is TRBJ1-2; D ambiguous. The length of the CDR3 is 11 residues. CDR1 is MNHNS and CDR2 is SASEGT in the germline V gene. V was trimmed by 3 bases and J by 8 bases, leaving 7 bases between them. The CDR3 here is CASSDSVGYTF. CDR3 nucleotides: TGTGCCAGCAGTGATAGTGTCGGCTACACCTTC.

The chain joins TRBV19 to TRBJ1-6; unclear D gene. Germline-derived CDR1 and CDR2 are LNHDA and SQIVND (reference sequence). The CDR3 has 16 residues. The V and J ends lost 7 bases and 7 bases respectively, with 20 bases between them. The CDR3 DNA reads as TGTGCCAGTACCATCTCATCCCGGGGTGGCAATTCACCCCTCCACTTT. Its protein product is CASTISSRGGNSPLHF.

The rearrangement joins TRBV27 to TRBJ2-7; 9 positions match TRBD2. Per the germline V gene, CDR1 is MNHEY and CDR2 is SMNVEV (reference sequence). This CDR3 has 15 residues. The trim removed 0 bases at V and 4 bases at J, leaving 4 bases unmatched. CDR3 in DNA: TGTGCCAGCAGTTTATCGCTAGCGGGATGGTACGAGCAGTACTTC. This gives the protein CASSLSLAGWYEQYF.

The J gene is TRBJ2-7, the V gene TRBV30; D possibly corresponds to TRBD1 (6 bases). Germline CDR1 GTSNPN, CDR2 SVGIG (reference sequence). The V and J ends lost 1 base and 4 bases respectively, with 8 bases between them. This CDR3 has 12 amino acids. Here the CDR3 reads CAWSDRDYEQYF. The CDR3 nucleotides read TGTGCCTGGAGTGACAGGGATTACGAGCAGTACTTC.

This clone was seen more than once but under ten times. The chain uses TRBV11-2 and TRBJ1-1, with no clear D. CDR1 is SGHAT and CDR2 is FQNNGV in the germline V gene. Trimming removed 3 bases from V and 4 bases from J, with 12 bases in between. The CDR3 loop spans 14 amino acids. In nucleotides, the CDR3 is TGTGCCAGCAGCTTGGGCAGTCTGAGCACTGAAGCTTTCTTT. Its translation is CASSLGSLSTEAFF.

This chain uses TRBV7-2 with TRBJ2-5, with 9 bases matching TRBD2. Germline trimming cut 5 bases from V and 1 base from J; bases unmatched to any gene: 5. From germline, CDR1 is SGHTA and CDR2 FQGNSA. The CDR3 covers 15 residues. CDR3 sequence: CASSTLAGTQETQYF. The CDR3 coding sequence is TGTGCCAGCAGCACCCTAGCGGGGACCCAAGAGACCCAGTACTTC.

This chain joins TRBV25-1 and TRBJ1-5; TRBD1 aligns across 10 bases. The CDR3 has 14 residues. Germline CDR1 MGHDK, CDR2 SYGVNS. V shed 6 bases and J 4 bases; nucleotides not matched to a gene: 3. The DNA for the CDR3 is TGTGCCAGCAGGGGACAGGGGTCTAATCAGCCCCAGCATTTT. Encoded protein: CASRGQGSNQPQHF.

V gene TRBV7-2 combines with J gene TRBJ2-5; D not certain. The CDR3 length is 15 residues. CDR1 is SGHTA, CDR2 FQGNSA, per germline. The V and J ends lost 0 bases and 2 bases respectively, with 10 bases between them. The CDR3 nucleotides are TGTGCCAGCAGCTTAGCCACAGTCAAACAAGAGACCCAGTACTTC. Encoded protein: CASSLATVKQETQYF.

This chain connects TRBV10-3 to TRBJ1-1; 7 nucleotides agree with TRBD1. The J segment lost 6 bases and the V segment lost 6 bases, leaving 13 bases of the junction unmatched. Per the germline V gene, CDR1 is ENHRY and CDR2 is SYGVKD. The CDR3 spans 15 residues. CDR3 sequence (DNA): TGTGCCATCAGCCGGGACAGCACTTACGACCCTGAAGCTTTCTTT. It yields the protein CAISRDSTYDPEAFF.

This chain links TRBV14 with TRBJ1-1; D not resolved. Germline CDR1 is SGHDN and CDR2 is FVKESK. V gave up 1 base and J gave up 6 bases, with 12 bases separating them. This CDR3 is built from 14 residues. CDR3 in DNA: TGTGCCAGCAGCCAAGTTCGGAACAGCCCTGAAGCTTTCTTT. This codes for CASSQVRNSPEAFF.

The chain uses TRBV28 and TRBJ1-2, with 10 bases aligning to TRBD1. The ends lost 8 bases at V and 3 bases at J; junction bases unmatched: 9. CDR1 and CDR2 from the germline V gene are MDHEN and SYDVKM. This CDR3 has 15 residues. Written as DNA, the CDR3 is TGTGCCAGCGTCCGGGGACAGGGGTTTGACTATGGCTACACCTTC. Its protein is CASVRGQGFDYGYTF.

The chain is built from TRBV11-2 and TRBJ1-3; 8 bases map to TRBD1. V trimming: 5 bases; J trimming: 3 bases; junction bases outside the gene matches: 9. In germline, CDR1 is SGHAT, CDR2 FQNNGV. The CDR3 totals 16 residues. The CDR3 DNA follows: TGTGCCAGCAGCACGAGACAGGGGACTGGTGGAAACACCATATATTTT. Encoded protein: CASSTRQGTGGNTIYF.

The V and J genes are TRBV6-5 and TRBJ2-7, with D tentatively TRBD1 (6 bases). Trimming left V 6 bases short and J 2 bases short, with 14 bases between. This CDR3 spans 14 amino acids. CDR1 MNHEY and CDR2 SVGAGI come from the germline V gene. CDR3 DNA: TGTGCCAGCAGGTCGGGACATGGGGCCTACGAGCAGTACTTC. Residues: CASRSGHGAYEQYF.

The CDR3 here is CASSRPGGSSYEQYF. Written as DNA, the CDR3 is TGTGCCAGCAGCCGCCCGGGGGGGAGCTCCTACGAGCAGTACTTC. This rearrangement joins TRBV7-2 to TRBJ2-7; 8 bases match TRBD2. There are 15 residues in the CDR3. Per germline, CDR1 SGHTA and CDR2 FQGNSA. The V and J ends lost 5 bases and 0 bases, in that order; junction bases with no gene match: 6. The variable domain in full, with the rest retrieved from reference TRBV7-2 and TRBJ2-7, is GAGVSQSPSNKVTEKGKDVELRCDPISGHTALYWYRQSLGQGLEFLIYFQGNSAPDKSGLPSDRFSAERTGGSVSTLTIQRTQQEDSAVYLCASSRPGGSSYEQYFGPGTRLTVT.

The chain has TRBV6-5 and TRBJ1-1; D is uncertain. Trimming pared 6 bases from V and 1 base from J, leaving 12 bases between. The CDR3 is 14 amino acids. Germline CDR1 MNHEY, CDR2 SVGAGI. Written as DNA, the CDR3 is TGTGCCAGCAGCTACATCACGGGGAACACTGAAGCTTTCTTT. This encodes CASSYITGNTEAFF.

The DNA for the CDR3 is TGTGCCAGTAACCTTCAGGGGAAGGGTCAAGAGACCCAGTACTTC. This codes for CASNLQGKGQETQYF. The chain carries TRBV19 and TRBJ2-5; tentatively, D is TRBD1 (6 bases). The CDR3 runs 15 residues. V lost 7 bases and J 2 bases, leaving 17 bases between the germline ends. Germline lookup yields CDR1 LNHDA and CDR2 SQIVND (reference sequence).

The CDR3 DNA is TGTGCCAGTAGTGCTTGGCTAGCGGGAGAGACCGGGGAGCTGTTTTTT. This codes for CASSAWLAGETGELFF. The chain employs TRBV19 and TRBJ2-2; 10 positions agree with TRBD2. Germline V gives CDR1 LNHDA, CDR2 SQIVND (reference sequence). Trimming at V came to 5 bases and at J to 5 bases, leaving 8 bases not matched to a gene. This CDR3 is built from 16 residues.

The chain recombines TRBV5-1 with TRBJ1-2; 7 nucleotides line up with TRBD1. The germline V gene has CDR1 SGHRS and CDR2 YFSETQ. With 0 bases clipped from V and 5 bases from J, the junction kept 7 bases outside the gene matches. CDR3 size: 15 residues. CDR3 sequence: CASSLEQGLMYGYTF. CDR3 sequence (DNA): TGCGCCAGCAGCTTGGAACAGGGGCTGATGTATGGCTACACCTTC.

This clone is a singleton in its sample. The chain combines TRBV19 with TRBJ2-2; 8 nucleotides align to TRBD1. The length of the CDR3 is 15 residues. V lost 1 base and J lost 6; bases outside the gene matches: 4. Germline CDR1 reads LNHDA; CDR2 reads SQIVND (reference sequence). DNA of the CDR3: TGTGCCAGTAGTATAGCCCAGGGGGCCCCCGGGGAGCTGTTTTTT. Translating it yields CASSIAQGAPGELFF. Full variable domain (rest looked up from reference TRBV19 and TRBJ2-2): DGGITQSPKYLFRKEGQNVTLSCEQNLNHDAMYWYRQDPGQGLRLIYYSQIVNDFQKGDIAEGYSVSREKKESFPLTVTSAQKNPTAFYLCASSIAQGAPGELFFGEGSRLTVL.

This chain uses TRBV5-1 with TRBJ2-3, with D uncertain. The CDR3 has 14 amino acids. From germline, CDR1 is SGHRS and CDR2 YFSETQ. V dropped 1 base and J dropped 2 bases, with 8 bases sitting between them. CDR3 in DNA: TGCGCCAGCAGCTTGAGCCCCTACACAGATACGCAGTATTTT. The encoded protein is CASSLSPYTDTQYF.

The chain has TRBV7-9 and TRBJ1-3, with unresolved D. Germline V gene sequence: CDR1 SEHNR, CDR2 FQNEAQ (reference sequence). V lost 8 bases to trimming and J lost 0 bases, with 11 bases between them. There are 14 residues in the CDR3. As DNA, the CDR3 is TGTGCCAGCTGGGCTAGCAGCTCTGGAAACACCATATATTTT. It is translated as CASWASSSGNTIYF.

In its sample, this clone was seen a few times. Other DNA sequences in this sample translate to the same CDR3. The rearrangement links TRBV24-1 to TRBJ2-5; 8 positions match TRBD1. Germline CDR1 reads KGHDR; CDR2 reads SFDVKD. This CDR3 region has 15 residues. The J segment lost 5 bases and the V segment lost 4 bases, leaving 8 bases of the junction unmatched. In DNA form, the CDR3 reads TGTGCCACCAGTGACCCTGGACAGGGCGGCGAGACCCAGTACTTC. This translates into CATSDPGQGGETQYF.

V gene TRBV5-1 combines with J gene TRBJ2-1, with a possible D match to TRBD2 (6 bases). Deletions cut 0 bases from V and 0 bases from J, with 13 bases between. Germline V CDR1 and CDR2: SGHRS, YFSETQ. This CDR3 has 17 amino acids. The CDR3, as DNA: TGCGCCAGCAGCTTGGGTGCGGGGCTGAGCTCCTACAATGAGCAGTTCTTC. Amino acids: CASSLGAGLSSYNEQFF.

The rearrangement links TRBV3-1 (or the pseudogene TRBV3-2) to TRBJ1-1; 7 bases fit TRBD1. Germline CDR1 and CDR2: LGHDT and YNNKEL (reference sequence). This CDR3 spans 13 amino acids. V lost 4 bases and J lost 8; bases outside the gene matches: 7. The CDR3 sequence is CASSRGQAREAFF. In nucleotides, the CDR3 is TGTGCCAGCAGCCGCGGACAGGCCCGCGAAGCTTTCTTT.

This chain connects TRBV7-2 to TRBJ1-5; D uncertain. CDR3 length equals 18 residues. Germline CDR1 reads SGHTA; CDR2 reads FQGNSA. Trimming stripped 1 base from V and 3 bases from J, with 19 bases between. CDR3 sequence: CASSLVLLTAVSNQPQHF. The CDR3 coding sequence is TGTGCCAGCAGCTTAGTTCTACTCACGGCGGTATCCAATCAGCCCCAGCATTTT.

The rearrangement joins TRBV4-2 to TRBJ1-2; D perhaps matches TRBD1 (6 bases). CDR1 LGHNA and CDR2 YNFKEQ come from the germline V gene. Deletions cut 4 bases from V and 3 bases from J, with 18 bases between. This CDR3 has 16 residues. CDR3 loop: CASSPETGGAYYGYTF. The CDR3 DNA is TGTGCCAGCAGCCCAGAGACGGGGGGCGCGTACTATGGCTACACCTTC.

In its sample, this clone was seen once. This CDR3 is CASSLYPQGNSPLHF. In DNA form, the CDR3 reads TGTGCCAGCAGCTTATATCCGCAGGGAAATTCACCCCTCCACTTT. The chain uses TRBV13 and TRBJ1-6, with D possibly TRBD1 on 5 matching bases. The germline gives CDR1 PRHDT, CDR2 FYEKMQ (reference sequence). The CDR3 runs 15 residues. With 2 bases removed from V and 7 bases from J, the gap between germline ends came to 12 bases.